The next 22 T cell receptor beta chains were all read from a single sample in a study of blood T cells in healthy people across ages. PCR was performed a second time for roughly 7 to 11 cycles using a sample-barcoded 5' primer and a J-beta primer mix. TCRdb redid the calling of the 5' RACE reads with MiXCR, one entry per CDR3 protein. The sample yields 540,000 or so distinct CDR3 sequences, roughly a quarter seen once. The sample comprised blood. The receptors stem from a woman between 70 and 85 years old in good health.

CDR3 coding DNA: TGTGCCAGCAGCTTGGGGGTTTCGCGACAGAAAGAGACCCAGTACTTC. Translation: CASSLGVSRQKETQYF. This chain links TRBV7-3 with TRBJ2-1; D may match TRBD1 or TRBD2 (5 bases each). Matching the DNA end better, TRBJ2-5 makes the J call doubtful. The CDR3 runs 16 residues. CDR1 is SGHTA and CDR2 is FQGTGA in the germline V gene.

This clonotype appeared a few times. The gene calls are TRBV14 and TRBJ1-2; D is perhaps TRBD1 (5 bases). The germline V gene encodes CDR1 SGHDN and CDR2 FVKESK. The CDR3 is 14 residues long. V was shortened by 0 bases and J by 7 bases, with 12 bases between the two germline ends. The CDR3 DNA follows: TGTGCCAGCAGCCAAGATATGGGGCTCTTTGGCTACACCTTC. This codes for CASSQDMGLFGYTF. Variable domain in full (rest from reference TRBV14 and TRBJ1-2): EAGVTQFPSHSVIEKGQTVTLRCDPISGHDNLYWYRRVMGKEIKFLLHFVKESKQDESGMPNNRFLAERTGGTYSTLKVQPAELEDSGVYFCASSQDMGLFGYTFGSGTRLTVV.

This clonotype was found a few times. V is TRBV6-1 and J is TRBJ1-1; TRBD1 might be the D (5 bases). V was clipped by 4 bases and J by 0 bases, with 9 bases between them. The germline gives CDR1 MNHNS, CDR2 SASEGT. The CDR3 loop spans 14 amino acids. This CDR3 is CASSADSLNTEAFF. The CDR3 nucleotides are TGTGCCAGCAGTGCAGACAGTCTGAACACTGAAGCTTTCTTT.

This clonotype was observed at least ten times. The V and J genes are TRBV20-1 and TRBJ2-7; D ambiguous. The CDR3 contains 16 residues. CDR1 and CDR2 (germline): DFQATT, SNEGSKA (reference sequence). V was clipped by 5 bases and J by 0 bases, with 20 bases between them. DNA for the CDR3: TGCAGTGCTGGCCGGAGTGGCTTGCGGAGCTCCTACGAGCAGTACTTC. Encoded protein: CSAGRSGLRSSYEQYF.

The chain joins TRBV29-1 to TRBJ2-3; D gene ambiguous. Germline assignment: CDR1 SQVTM and CDR2 ANQGSEA. This CDR3 is built from 13 residues. V was pared by 0 bases and J by 1 base, with 5 bases between. As DNA, the CDR3 is TGCAGCGTTGAAGATGTTGGCACAGATACGCAGTATTTT. It translates to CSVEDVGTDTQYF.

This clonotype was counted a few times. V and J are TRBV2 and TRBJ2-3; TRBD1 matches 8 bases. V was clipped by 5 bases and J by 4 bases; unmatched bases: 5. Germline CDR1 reads SNHLY; CDR2 reads FYNNEI. This CDR3 has 14 residues. CDR3 loop: CASSQDRAADTQYF. CDR3 in DNA: TGTGCCAGCAGTCAGGACAGGGCCGCAGATACGCAGTATTTT.

The chain recombines TRBV7-2 with TRBJ2-5; the D gene is possibly TRBD2 (5 bases). Per germline, CDR1 SGHTA and CDR2 FQGNSA. The CDR3 runs 14 residues. Trimming cost V 2 bases and J 2 bases, with 9 bases left between them. CDR3 DNA: TGTGCCAGCAGCTTATCAGCGGTACAAGAGACCCAGTACTTC. Protein: CASSLSAVQETQYF.

In this sample, this clonotype turned up a few times. The J gene is TRBJ2-5, the V gene TRBV6-2 or TRBV6-3; 7 bases agree with TRBD2. The CDR3 is 16 residues long. V lost 0 bases to trimming and J lost 2 bases; unmatched junction nucleotides: 6. CDR1 is MNHEY, CDR2 SVGEGT, per germline. The CDR3 nucleotides read TGTGCCAGCAGTTACTCTGTGGGGGGGGATCAAGAGACCCAGTACTTC. It translates to CASSYSVGGDQETQYF.

The rearrangement uses TRBV4-3 and TRBJ1-2; D ambiguous. This CDR3 spans 15 amino acids. Trimming shortened V by 1 base and J by 3 bases, and 12 bases separated the two germline ends. Germline-derived CDR1 and CDR2 are LGHNA and YSLEER. CDR3 coding DNA: TGCGCCAGCAGCCAAGCCCGAGGGCAACACTATGGCTACACCTTC. Translated, it gives CASSQARGQHYGYTF.

A few counts support this clonotype. The chain joins TRBV29-1 to TRBJ2-3; D is perhaps TRBD2 (6 bases). V lost 4 bases, J lost 0 bases, and 8 bases lay in between. Germline V CDR1 and CDR2: SQVTM, ANQGSEA. This CDR3 is built from 13 residues. DNA for the CDR3: TGCAGCGTTGTGCGGGATAGCACAGATACGCAGTATTTT. Residues: CSVVRDSTDTQYF.

This clonotype was observed a handful of times. The chain joins TRBV20-1 to TRBJ2-4; D is perhaps TRBD1 or TRBD2 (5 bases each). The germline V gene encodes CDR1 DFQATT and CDR2 SNEGSKA (reference sequence). This CDR3 is built from 15 residues. The germline V and J ends were trimmed by 6 bases and 1 base, with 16 bases remaining between them. The CDR3 DNA follows: TGCAGTGCCCTTGAGGGGATATCGGCCAAAAACATTCAGTACTTC. Protein product: CSALEGISAKNIQYF.

The chain employs TRBV4-3 and TRBJ1-3, with D unclear. V lost 0 bases and J lost 4, with 16 bases in between. This CDR3 contains 17 residues. Germline CDR1 is LGHNA and CDR2 is YSLEER. The CDR3 DNA reads as TGCGCCAGCAGCCAAGATATAGAGGCAGAGACAGGAAACACCATATATTTT. Protein product: CASSQDIEAETGNTIYF.

This clonotype was observed a few times. The J gene is TRBJ1-3, the V gene TRBV20-1; D is uncertain. The V gene's germline CDR1 is DFQATT and CDR2 SNEGSKA (reference sequence). The CDR3 is 12 amino acids. V lost 1 base and J lost 4, with 5 bases in between. The chain's CDR3 is CSARADGNTIYF. CDR3 coding DNA: TGCAGTGCTAGAGCGGACGGAAACACCATATATTTT.

This clonotype was counted a few times. The V gene is TRBV20-1, the J gene TRBJ2-5; 10 bases map to TRBD2. CDR3 size: 21 residues. V dropped 0 bases and J dropped 0; count of bases not matched to a gene: 19. CDR1 is DFQATT and CDR2 is SNEGSKA in the germline V gene (reference sequence). This chain's CDR3 is CSARDPIPSGGVIVYQETQYF. DNA for the CDR3: TGCAGTGCTAGAGATCCAATCCCTAGCGGGGGAGTCATTGTGTACCAAGAGACCCAGTACTTC.

This clonotype showed up just a few times. The chain couples TRBV29-1 to TRBJ2-3; TRBD1 might be the D (6 bases). V lost 2 bases and J 5 bases, leaving 14 bases between the germline ends. The CDR3 totals 14 residues. In germline, CDR1 is SQVTM, CDR2 ANQGSEA. The CDR3 nucleotides read TGCAGCGTTGAAAGGGCAGGGGCCATAGATACGCAGTATTTT. Its translation: CSVERAGAIDTQYF.

The rearrangement joins TRBV11-2 to TRBJ1-2; D is ambiguous. Germline V gene lookup returns CDR1 SGHAT and CDR2 FQNNGV. The CDR3 covers 11 residues. V was clipped by 4 bases and J by 10 bases, with 10 bases between them. DNA of the CDR3: TGTGCCAGCAGCTCCCGTCGGTACTACACCTTC. Residues: CASSSRRYYTF.

This clonotype appeared many times. The rearrangement joins TRBV4-3 to TRBJ2-2; D gene unclear. The ends were cut back, 3 bases at V and 1 base at J, with 12 bases in the middle. This CDR3 spans 16 amino acids. CDR1 is LGHNA and CDR2 is YSLEER in the germline V gene. The chain's CDR3 is CASSHEDGLNTGELFF. DNA for the CDR3: TGCGCCAGCAGCCACGAGGACGGATTGAACACCGGGGAGCTGTTTTTT.

This clonotype has a handful of counts. The chain carries TRBV20-1 and TRBJ2-4; D might be TRBD2 (5 bases). Germline V CDR1 and CDR2: DFQATT, SNEGSKA (reference sequence). V lost 7 bases and J lost 9, with 16 bases in between. The CDR3 is made up of 12 amino acids. CDR3 sequence reads: CSVPSEGGIQYF. CDR3 sequence (DNA): TGCAGTGTCCCTAGTGAGGGTGGCATTCAGTACTTC.

V and J are TRBV6-2 or TRBV6-3 and TRBJ2-5; a possible D gene is TRBD1 (5 bases). Trimming removed 7 bases from V and 2 bases from J, with 17 bases in between. The CDR3 is 15 residues long. In germline, CDR1 is MNHEY, CDR2 SVGEGT. CDR3: CASTIAGAGQETQYF. CDR3 DNA sequence: TGTGCCAGCACCATAGCTGGGGCAGGGCAAGAGACCCAGTACTTC.

The J gene is TRBJ2-3, the V gene TRBV7-9; TRBD2 might be the D (5 bases). The CDR3 extends over 14 amino acids. Trimming removed 0 bases from V and 5 bases from J, with 9 bases in between. Germline lookup yields CDR1 SEHNR and CDR2 FQNEAQ (reference sequence). The CDR3 DNA reads TGTGCCAGCAGCTTAGCGGCCGGGGTAGATACGCAGTATTTT. It specifies CASSLAAGVDTQYF.

The chain has TRBV20-1 and TRBJ2-1, with D possibly being TRBD1 or TRBD2 (7 bases each). The J call may be incorrect, as the DNA end agrees better with TRBJ2-5. Per germline, CDR1 DFQATT and CDR2 SNEGSKA (reference sequence). The CDR3 contains 14 residues. CDR3 sequence (DNA): TGCAGTGCTCCTTCAGGGGGGGTTCAAGAGACCCAGTACTTC. It translates to CSAPSGGVQETQYF.

This clonotype was detected only once. The chain recombines TRBV28 with TRBJ1-3; TRBD1 matches at 9 bases. This CDR3 has 16 amino acids. From germline, CDR1 is MDHEN and CDR2 SYDVKM. V was pared by 8 bases and J by 3 bases, with 11 bases of the junction left unmatched. The CDR3 DNA follows: TGTGCCAGCTCAACTTGGGGGACAGGGTTTGGAAACACCATATATTTT. Its translation is CASSTWGTGFGNTIYF.